These 28 T cell receptor beta chains were all obtained from the same sample, sequenced in a study of OX40 agonist ivuxolimab in advanced cancers. Only in-frame clones appear in the TCRdb table, and some are missing; sequencing was by immunoSEQ multiplex PCR. This sample has about 80,000 clones, with nearly 95% found just once. Source: CD4+ or CD8+ T cells sorted from blood, taken in a trial of the OX40 agonist ivuxolimab. The receptor source for this set is an adult with an advanced solid tumor such as melanoma, head and neck, liver or kidney cancer.

V usage is TRBV15 and J usage is TRBJ1-3, with D unclear. Germline lookup yields CDR1 LNHNV and CDR2 YYDKDF (reference sequence). This CDR3 has 13 amino acids. Trimming left V 3 bases short and J 4 bases short, with 7 bases between. The DNA of the CDR3 is TGTGCCACCAGCAGTAGGTTAGGAAACACCATATATTTT. It encodes CATSSRLGNTIYF.

This rearrangement joins TRBV5-6 to TRBJ1-1; possible D gene TRBD1, 5 bases. Germline V gives CDR1 SGHDT, CDR2 YYEEEE. CDR3 size: 14 residues. V lost 2 bases, J lost 4 bases, and 12 bases lay in between. The CDR3 loop is CASSFGAGGTEAFF. CDR3 nucleotides: TGTGCCAGCAGCTTCGGGGCGGGGGGCACTGAAGCTTTCTTT. The variable domain in full, completed from reference TRBV5-6 and TRBJ1-1, reads DAGVTQSPTHLIKTRGQQVTLRCSPKSGHDTVSWYQQALGQGPQFIFQYYEEEERQRGNFPDRFSGHQFPNYSSELNVNALLLGDSALYLCASSFGAGGTEAFFGQGTRLTVV.

V and J are TRBV4-1 and TRBJ2-1; 11 bases line up with TRBD2. The CDR3 has 17 amino acids. Trimming removed 2 bases from V and 4 bases from J; junction bases left unmatched: 7. Germline CDR1 reads MGHRA; CDR2 reads YSYEKL. CDR3 DNA sequence: TGCGCCAGCAGCCAACTGGGGGGACTAGCGGATTACAATGAGCAGTTCTTC. Protein: CASSQLGGLADYNEQFF.

The gene calls are TRBV4-1 and TRBJ2-7, with 9 bases identical to TRBD1. Germline V gives CDR1 MGHRA, CDR2 YSYEKL. The CDR3 has 15 amino acids. With 1 base clipped from V and 4 bases from J, the junction kept 5 bases outside the gene matches. The CDR3 nucleotides read TGCGCCAGCAGCCAAGCCGGGACAGGGAAATACGAGCAGTACTTC. Residues: CASSQAGTGKYEQYF.

V and J are TRBV4-3 and TRBJ2-5; the match to TRBD1 covers 7 bases. The J call may be mistaken, given a closer DNA end match to TRBJ2-7. Germline loops: CDR1 LGHNA, CDR2 YSLEER. The CDR3 runs to 14 residues. The CDR3 DNA reads as TGCGCCAGCAGCCCCGGGACAGAAACCTACGAGCAGTACTTC. It codes for CASSPGTETYEQYF.

This clone appeared a single time. The chain uses TRBV19 and TRBJ2-1, with a tentative D call TRBD2 (6 bases). Germline V lookup: CDR1 LNHDA, CDR2 SQIVND (reference sequence). The V end lost 4 bases, the J end lost 2 bases, and 18 bases lay between the germline ends. The CDR3 is made up of 17 amino acids. The CDR3 DNA is TGTGCCAGTAGTACGCCCCAAGAGAGGGAGGCCTACAATGAGCAGTTCTTC. This translates into CASSTPQEREAYNEQFF.

The V gene is TRBV7-8, the J gene TRBJ1-1, with a tentative D call TRBD1 (5 bases). The CDR3 contains 14 residues. CDR1 and CDR2 from the germline V gene are SGHVS and FQNEAQ. The V and J ends lost 4 bases and 4 bases respectively, with 13 bases between them. CDR3 nucleotides: TGTGCCAGCAGCTCGTACTCCGGGGGCACTGAAGCTTTCTTT. Translated: CASSSYSGGTEAFF.

The chain combines TRBV30 with TRBJ2-3, with D possibly being TRBD2 (6 bases). CDR1 and CDR2 (germline): GTSNPN, SVGIG (reference sequence). There are 14 residues in the CDR3. Trimming cost V 3 bases and J 6 bases, with 16 bases left between them. For the CDR3, the DNA is TGTGCCTGGAGCGGAGGGTCATTTAGGGATACGCAGTATTTT. Amino acids: CAWSGGSFRDTQYF.

The chain combines TRBV30 with TRBJ1-1; tentative D call: TRBD1 (6 bases). Per the germline V gene, CDR1 is GTSNPN and CDR2 is SVGIG (reference sequence). This CDR3 has 15 amino acids. The V gene lost 3 bases and the J gene lost 1 base, with 15 bases spanning the gap. CDR3 protein: CAWSGTPGQNTEAFF. The DNA for the CDR3 is TGTGCCTGGAGCGGGACACCGGGACAGAACACTGAAGCTTTCTTT.

The chain uses TRBV15 and TRBJ1-4, with 7 bases matching TRBD1. The CDR3 contains 14 residues. Germline lookup yields CDR1 LNHNV and CDR2 YYDKDF (reference sequence). Germline trimming cut 3 bases from V and 5 bases from J; bases unmatched to any gene: 3. In DNA form, the CDR3 reads TGTGCCACCAGCAGTGTGGACAGGAATGAAAAACTGTTTTTT. Its protein product is CATSSVDRNEKLFF.

The rearrangement joins TRBV7-8 to TRBJ2-2; 7 positions match TRBD2. The CDR3 has 14 amino acids. V dropped 5 bases and J dropped 9; count of bases not matched to a gene: 9. Germline values: CDR1 SGHVS, CDR2 FQNEAQ. This CDR3 is CASSGDYRPRELFF. In nucleotides, the CDR3 is TGTGCCAGCAGCGGGGACTACCGACCCAGGGAGCTGTTTTTT.

The genes are TRBV7-9 and TRBJ2-7; D remains unclear. Trimming stripped 2 bases from V and 2 bases from J, with 10 bases between. Germline loops: CDR1 SEHNR, CDR2 FQNEAQ (reference sequence). The CDR3 spans 14 residues. This chain's CDR3 is CASSLPGRPYEQYF. CDR3 nucleotides: TGTGCCAGCAGCTTACCCGGACGTCCCTACGAGCAGTACTTC.

This rearrangement joins TRBV28 to TRBJ2-7, with D tentatively TRBD1 or TRBD2 (5 bases each). The V gene lost 1 base and the J gene lost 5 bases, with 15 bases spanning the gap. Germline V CDR1 and CDR2: MDHEN, SYDVKM. This CDR3 comprises 15 residues. The CDR3 sequence is CASSLFIGAGHEQYF. The CDR3 nucleotides are TGTGCCAGCAGTTTATTTATCGGGGCCGGGCACGAGCAGTACTTC.

This chain connects TRBV7-6 to TRBJ2-5, with unresolved D. V gave up 1 base and J gave up 0 bases, with 9 bases separating them. Germline V lookup: CDR1 SGHVS, CDR2 FNYEAQ. CDR3 size: 15 residues. The CDR3 loop reads CASSLGYSYQETQYF. As DNA, the CDR3 is TGTGCCAGCAGCTTAGGTTACAGTTACCAAGAGACCCAGTACTTC. Supplemented by reference TRBV7-6 and TRBJ2-5, the full variable domain reads GAGVSQSPRYKVTKRGQDVALRCDPISGHVSLYWYRQALGQGPEFLTYFNYEAQQDKSGLPNDRFSAERPEGSISTLTIQRTEQRDSAMYRCASSLGYSYQETQYFGPGTRLLVL.

The rearrangement links TRBV7-3 to TRBJ2-1; TRBD2 is a possible D gene (5 bases). The CDR3 sequence is 14 residues long. Per the germline V gene, CDR1 is SGHTA and CDR2 is FQGTGA. V was cut by 6 bases and J by 2 bases, with 11 bases left in between. The CDR3: CASRRDSTYNEQFF. The CDR3 region has the DNA TGTGCCAGCAGACGGGATTCGACCTACAATGAGCAGTTCTTC.

The chain has TRBV9 and TRBJ2-4, with 9 bases matching TRBD1. The germline V gene has CDR1 SGDLS and CDR2 YYNGEE. This CDR3 has 16 amino acids. V was pared by 3 bases and J by 3 bases, with 7 bases of the junction left unmatched. The CDR3 sequence is CASSGRQGEVKNIQYF. The CDR3 nucleotides read TGTGCCAGCAGCGGTCGACAGGGGGAGGTCAAAAACATTCAGTACTTC.

The chain carries TRBV5-1 and TRBJ2-5, with a tentative D call TRBD2 (5 bases). CDR1 and CDR2 from the germline V gene are SGHRS and YFSETQ. The CDR3 has 14 residues. The V and J ends lost 2 bases and 5 bases respectively, with 13 bases between them. Here the CDR3 DNA reads TGCGCCAGCAGCTTCGGCGGGTTCGGGGAGACCCAGTACTTC. Translation: CASSFGGFGETQYF.

The chain combines TRBV5-1 with TRBJ2-3, with 9 bases that match TRBD2. CDR1 SGHRS and CDR2 YFSETQ come from the germline V gene. This CDR3 contains 16 residues. The J segment lost 2 bases and the V segment lost 3 bases, leaving 7 bases of the junction unmatched. CDR3 residues: CASSSGLASYTDTQYF. DNA of the CDR3: TGCGCCAGCAGCTCCGGACTAGCGAGTTACACAGATACGCAGTATTTT.

CDR3 sequence (DNA): TGTGCCAGCAGCTTAGGGGACCTAGCTTCCTACGAGCAGTACTTC. It codes for CASSLGDLASYEQYF. The chain couples TRBV7-3 to TRBJ2-7; D possibly matches TRBD1 or TRBD2 (5 bases each). V was trimmed by 2 bases and J by 1 base, leaving 12 bases between them. The CDR3 has 15 amino acids. The germline gives CDR1 SGHTA, CDR2 FQGTGA. The full variable domain, completed using reference TRBV7-3 and TRBJ2-7, is GAGVSQTPSNKVTEKGKYVELRCDPISGHTALYWYRQSLGQGPEFLIYFQGTGAADDSGLPNDRFFAVRPEGSVSTLKIQRTERGDSAVYLCASSLGDLASYEQYFGPGTRLTVT.

This rearrangement joins TRBV7-9 to TRBJ1-2; 9 nucleotides agree with TRBD1. V was pared by 4 bases and J by 8 bases, with 11 bases of the junction left unmatched. The CDR3 sequence is 15 residues long. The germline V gene has CDR1 SEHNR and CDR2 FQNEAQ (reference sequence). The CDR3 is CASSSTGGAISGYTF. For the CDR3, the DNA is TGTGCCAGCAGCTCAACAGGGGGCGCAATCTCCGGCTACACCTTC.

The chain links TRBV6-4 to TRBJ1-1; D not resolved. Looked up from germline, CDR1 is MRHNA and CDR2 is SNTAGT. The length of the CDR3 is 14 residues. The germline V and J ends were trimmed by 5 bases and 1 base, with 11 bases remaining between them. CDR3 nucleotides: TGTGCCAGCAGTCCGGGCCCAGGGAACACTGAAGCTTTCTTT. Translating it yields CASSPGPGNTEAFF.

The chain recombines TRBV28 with TRBJ1-2; D is unresolved. The V gene lost 6 bases and the J gene lost 2 bases, with 16 bases spanning the gap. The CDR3 length is 15 residues. CDR1 and CDR2 from the germline V gene are MDHEN and SYDVKM. The CDR3 region has the DNA TGTGCCAGCAGCCCCAACACTGGTCCCAACTATGGCTACACCTTC. This gives the protein CASSPNTGPNYGYTF.

As DNA, the CDR3 is TGCGCCAGCAGCTTTGGGCGCGAGCAGTACTTC. Residues: CASSFGREQYF. V is TRBV5-1 and J is TRBJ2-7; D remains ambiguous. The germline V gene has CDR1 SGHRS and CDR2 YFSETQ. This CDR3 has 11 residues. The V gene lost 2 bases and the J gene lost 6 bases, with 6 bases spanning the gap.

The rearrangement links TRBV7-9 to TRBJ2-7; TRBD1 might be the D (5 bases). V was clipped by 7 bases and J by 0 bases, with 13 bases between them. CDR1 is SEHNR and CDR2 is FQNEAQ in the germline V gene (reference sequence). This CDR3 contains 14 residues. The CDR3 coding sequence is TGTGCCAGCACCGGAACAGGCGACTCCTACGAGCAGTACTTC. As protein: CASTGTGDSYEQYF. The full variable domain, completed using reference TRBV7-9 and TRBJ2-7, is DTGVSQNPRHKITKRGQNVTFRCDPISEHNRLYWYRQTLGQGPEFLTYFQNEAQLEKSRLLSDRFSAERPKGSFSTLEIQRTEQGDSAMYLCASTGTGDSYEQYFGPGTRLTVT.

The V and J genes are TRBV2 and TRBJ2-7; D may be TRBD2 (6 bases). The CDR3 extends over 15 amino acids. The V gene's germline CDR1 is SNHLY and CDR2 FYNNEI. The V gene lost 4 bases and the J gene lost 0 bases, with 13 bases spanning the gap. The CDR3 sequence is CASSVGTVFSYEQYF. Here the CDR3 DNA reads TGTGCCAGCAGTGTGGGGACTGTTTTCTCCTACGAGCAGTACTTC. Full variable domain (outside the CDR3, taken from reference TRBV2 and TRBJ2-7): EPEVTQTPSHQVTQMGQEVILRCVPISNHLYFYWYRQILGQKVEFLVSFYNNEISEKSEIFDDQFSVERPDGSNFTLKIRSTKLEDSAMYFCASSVGTVFSYEQYFGPGTRLTVT.

The genes are TRBV14 and TRBJ2-4, with 15 nucleotides matching TRBD2. The CDR3 extends over 16 amino acids. CDR1 and CDR2 (germline): SGHDN, FVKESK. The ends lost 3 bases at V and 8 bases at J; junction bases unmatched: 5. The CDR3: CASSHWTSGGAHIQYF. In DNA form, the CDR3 reads TGTGCCAGCAGCCATTGGACTAGCGGGGGGGCGCACATTCAGTACTTC.

The chain couples TRBV11-3 to TRBJ2-7; 13 nucleotides align to TRBD2. The CDR3 is 15 residues long. The junction had 5 bases not matched to a gene; V was cut back by 5 bases and J by 4 bases. The germline CDR1 and CDR2 sequences are SGHNT and YENEEA. This CDR3 reads CASSRWTSGSYEQYF. CDR3 nucleotides: TGTGCCAGCAGCCGATGGACTAGCGGGAGTTACGAGCAGTACTTC.

The chain is built from TRBV4-2 and TRBJ1-5; the D is unclear. CDR1 LGHNA and CDR2 YNFKEQ come from the germline V gene. The CDR3 spans 13 residues. The germline V and J ends were trimmed by 2 bases and 0 bases, with 2 bases remaining between them. The CDR3 coding sequence is TGTGCCAGCAGCCAATCTAGCAATCAGCCCCAGCATTTT. Its translation is CASSQSSNQPQHF.